This is a list of T cell receptor beta chains from one sample in a study of shared clonotypes between healthy human individuals. TCRdb's table, derived via immunoSEQ multiplex PCR, lists solely in-frame clones and lacks some. The sample lists roughly 490,000 clones, roughly four fifths seen once, with over 10% in the top ten. Specimen: PBMCs. These TCRs come from a woman in her forties in good health. Some clones in this sample may be carry-over from other donors' samples. Each CDR3 is given without its conserved first and last residue. A D gene is named only where the DNA matches it firmly.

TRBD1,13,TRBV6-1,ASSGTLGQGNGYT
NA,12,TRBV7-2,ASSLGGASYGYT
NA,15,TRBV7-8,ASSLELFGGRTDTQY
TRBD2,16,TRBV9,ASSGLHSGPQRNNEQF
TRBD1,14,TRBV18,ASSPGGTGGNYGYT
NA,13,TRBV28,ASTRPRGGTGELF
NA,11,TRBV5-6,ASSFGGTDTQY
NA,11,TRBV6-5,ASSYLGRTEAF
TRBD1,15,TRBV7-2,ASSLDTWTGRNEKLF
NA,10,TRBV19,ASSSRVFEAF
TRBD1,15,TRBV5-1,ASSHSTGGDGTGELF
NA,11,TRBV6-4,ASSPTLAGELF
NA,10,TRBV28,ASSSRNYGYT